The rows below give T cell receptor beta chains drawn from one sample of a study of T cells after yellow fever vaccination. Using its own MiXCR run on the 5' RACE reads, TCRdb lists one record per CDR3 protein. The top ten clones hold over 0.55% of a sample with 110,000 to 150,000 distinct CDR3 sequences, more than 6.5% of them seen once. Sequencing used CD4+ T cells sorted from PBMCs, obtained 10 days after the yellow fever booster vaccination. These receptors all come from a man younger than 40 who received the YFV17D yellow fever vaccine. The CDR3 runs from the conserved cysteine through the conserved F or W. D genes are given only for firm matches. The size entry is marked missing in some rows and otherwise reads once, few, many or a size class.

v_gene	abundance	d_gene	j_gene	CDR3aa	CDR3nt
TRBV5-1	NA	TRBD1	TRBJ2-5	CASSLGRTGGYETKYF	TGCGCCAGCAGCTTGGGACGGACAGGGGGTTACGAGACCAAGTACTTC
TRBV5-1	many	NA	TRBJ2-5	CASSLAAQAQETQYF	TGCGCCAGCAGCTTGGCCGCGCAGGCCCAAGAGACCCAGTACTTC
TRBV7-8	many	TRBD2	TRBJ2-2	CASSPFGGLFF	TGTGCCAGCAGCCCGTTCGGGGGGTTGTTTTTT
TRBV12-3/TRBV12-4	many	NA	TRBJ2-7	CASSSGARVAEQYF	TGTGCCAGCAGTTCGGGGGCCAGGGTCGCCGAGCAGTACTTC
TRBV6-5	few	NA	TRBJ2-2	CASSYSGADTGELFF	TGTGCCAGCAGTTACTCGGGGGCGGACACCGGGGAGCTGTTTTTT
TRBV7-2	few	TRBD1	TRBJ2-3	CASSPGTGFDTQYF	TGTGCCAGCAGCCCAGGGACAGGGTTTGATACGCAGTATTTT
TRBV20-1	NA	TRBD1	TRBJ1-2	CSARSDRANYGYTF	TGCAGTGCTAGAAGCGACAGGGCTAACTATGGCTACACCTTC
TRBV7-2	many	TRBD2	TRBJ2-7	CASSLRGTYEQYF	TGTGCCAGCAGCTTGCGGGGGACTTACGAGCAGTACTTC
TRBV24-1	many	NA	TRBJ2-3	CATSDFSETSTDTQYF	TGTGCCACCAGTGATTTCAGCGAGACTAGCACAGATACGCAGTATTTT
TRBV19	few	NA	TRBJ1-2	CASSISRDSSTNYGYTF	TGTGCCAGTAGTATAAGCCGCGACAGCTCCACTAACTATGGCTACACCTTC
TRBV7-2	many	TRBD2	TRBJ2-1	CASSLALGGRAYEQFF	TGTGCCAGCAGCTTAGCGCTTGGCGGGAGGGCTTATGAGCAGTTCTTC
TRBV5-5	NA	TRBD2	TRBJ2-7	CASKQRDPPYEQYF	TGTGCCAGCAAGCAGCGGGATCCTCCCTACGAGCAGTACTTC
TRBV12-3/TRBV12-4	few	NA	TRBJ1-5	CASSWASNQPQHF	TGTGCCAGCAGTTGGGCAAGCAATCAGCCCCAGCATTTT
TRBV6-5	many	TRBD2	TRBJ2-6	CASLTRAGAGANVLTF	TGTGCCAGCCTTACTAGGGCGGGGGCTGGGGCCAACGTCCTGACTTTC
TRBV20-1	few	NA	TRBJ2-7	CSASAAASSYEQYF	TGCAGTGCTAGTGCCGCGGCAAGCTCCTACGAGCAGTACTTC
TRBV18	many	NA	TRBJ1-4	CASSPLQGPTNEKLFF	TGTGCCAGCTCCCCCCTCCAGGGACCGACTAATGAAAAACTGTTTTTT
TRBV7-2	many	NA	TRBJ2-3	CASSLPGTDTQYF	TGTGCCAGCAGCTTACCGGGCACAGATACGCAGTATTTT
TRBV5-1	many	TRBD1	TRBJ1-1	CASSLGQGETEAFF	TGCGCCAGCAGCTTGGGACAGGGGGAAACTGAAGCTTTCTTT
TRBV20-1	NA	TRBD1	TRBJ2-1	CSAKRTGVANEQFF	TGCAGTGCCAAGAGAACAGGGGTTGCTAATGAGCAGTTCTTC
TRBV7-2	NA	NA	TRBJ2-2	CASSYRDLAAGELFF	TGTGCCAGCAGCTACCGGGACCTAGCAGCCGGGGAGCTGTTTTTT
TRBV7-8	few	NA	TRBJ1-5	CASSLDQNQPQHF	TGTGCCAGCAGCTTAGACCAAAATCAGCCCCAGCATTTT
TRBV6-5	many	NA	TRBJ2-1	CASSQSKSSYNEQFF	TGTGCCAGCAGCCAATCTAAGAGCTCCTACAATGAGCAGTTCTTC
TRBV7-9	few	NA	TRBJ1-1	CASTRPRGGEAFF	TGTGCCAGCACCAGACCTCGCGGGGGTGAAGCTTTCTTT
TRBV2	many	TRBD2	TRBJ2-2	CASKGSSGATGELFF	TGTGCCAGCAAAGGGTCTAGCGGGGCCACCGGGGAGCTTTTTTTT
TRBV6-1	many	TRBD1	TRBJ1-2	CASSVTGVSPYYGYTF	TGTGCCAGCAGTGTAACAGGGGTGTCCCCTTACTATGGCTACACCTTC
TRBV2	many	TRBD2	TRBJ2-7	CASNWGASGSYEQYF	TGTGCCAGCAACTGGGGGGCTAGCGGGAGTTACGAGCAGTACTTC
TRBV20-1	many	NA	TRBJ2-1	CSARVAGTSSYNEQFF	TGCAGTGCTAGAGTGGCTGGGACGAGCTCCTACAATGAGCAGTTCTTC
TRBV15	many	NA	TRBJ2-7	CATSRARENMYEQYF	TGTGCCACCAGCAGAGCACGGGAGAATATGTACGAGCAGTACTTC
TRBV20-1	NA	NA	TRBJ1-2	CSARSFGGEGYTF	TGCAGTGCTAGGAGTTTTGGCGGGGAGGGCTACACCTTC
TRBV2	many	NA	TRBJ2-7	CASSGALSNEQYF	TGTGCCAGTTCGGGAGCCCTCTCCAACGAGCAGTACTTC
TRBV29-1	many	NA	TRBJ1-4	CSTRDNEKLFF	TGCAGCACCCGGGACAACGAAAAACTGTTTTTT
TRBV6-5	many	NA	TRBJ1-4	CASSYGWESEKLFF	TGTGCCAGCAGTTACGGATGGGAATCTGAAAAACTGTTTTTT
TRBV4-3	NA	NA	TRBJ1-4	CASSQDFSGASEKLFF	TGCGCCAGCAGCCAAGATTTCTCTGGGGCTAGTGAAAAACTGTTTTTT
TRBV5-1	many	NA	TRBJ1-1	CASSEGPTFWAEAFF	TGCGCCAGCAGCGAGGGACCGACTTTCTGGGCTGAAGCTTTCTTT
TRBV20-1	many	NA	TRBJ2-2	CSARGRGVDGELFF	TGCAGTGCTAGAGGTCGTGGAGTAGACGGGGAGCTGTTTTTT
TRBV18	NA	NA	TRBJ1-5	CASSPTRDSNQPQHF	TGTGCCAGCTCACCTACCCGGGATAGCAATCAGCCCCAGCATTTT
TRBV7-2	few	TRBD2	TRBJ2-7	CASSLEPAGSSYEQYF	TGTGCCAGCAGCTTAGAGCCAGCGGGGAGCTCCTACGAGCAGTACTTC
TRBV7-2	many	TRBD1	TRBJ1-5	CASTSGTGGNQPQHF	TGTGCCAGCACCTCAGGGACAGGGGGCAATCAGCCCCAGCATTTT
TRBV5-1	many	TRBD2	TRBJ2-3	CASSLALAGADTQYF	TGCGCCAGCAGCTTGGCCCTAGCGGGTGCAGATACGCAGTATTTT
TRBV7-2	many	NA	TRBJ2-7	CASSPRLARGYEQYF	TGTGCCAGCAGCCCCCGGCTAGCGAGGGGCTACGAGCAGTACTTC
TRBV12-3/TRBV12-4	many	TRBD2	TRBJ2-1	CASSPPSGLAGIYNEQFF	TGTGCCAGCAGTCCCCCCTCTGGACTAGCGGGAATCTACAATGAGCAGTTCTTC
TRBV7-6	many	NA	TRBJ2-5	CASSFNQRQETQYF	TGTGCCAGCAGCTTTAACCAGAGGCAAGAGACCCAGTACTTC
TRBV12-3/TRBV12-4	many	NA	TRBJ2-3	CASSPGTSDTQYF	TGTGCCAGCAGCCCCGGGACTTCAGATACGCAGTATTTT
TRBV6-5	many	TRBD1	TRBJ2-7	CASSYTPTGGEQYF	TGTGCCAGCAGTTACACCCCCACAGGGGGCGAGCAGTACTTC
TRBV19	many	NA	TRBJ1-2	CASSERFGSGGYTF	TGTGCCAGTAGTGAAAGGTTTGGGTCTGGTGGCTACACCTTC
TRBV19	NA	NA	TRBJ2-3	CASSGLALTDTQYF	TGTGCCAGTAGTGGCCTAGCGCTAACAGATACGCAGTATTTT
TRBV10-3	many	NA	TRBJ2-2	CAVKETGWAGELFF	TGTGCCGTGAAGGAAACGGGATGGGCCGGGGAGCTGTTTTTT
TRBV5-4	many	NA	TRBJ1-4	CASSLGGTGEKLFF	TGTGCCAGCAGCTTGGGAGGGACCGGAGAAAAACTGTTTTTT
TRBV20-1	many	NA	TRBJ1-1	CSSLRSVNTEAFF	TGCAGTAGTCTCAGGAGCGTGAACACTGAAGCTTTCTTT
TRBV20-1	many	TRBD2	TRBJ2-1	CSASPLAGHNSEQFF	TGCAGTGCTAGCCCACTAGCGGGCCATAACAGTGAGCAGTTCTTC
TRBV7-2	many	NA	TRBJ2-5	CASSSNPGSETQYF	TGTGCCAGCAGCTCCAACCCAGGGTCGGAGACCCAGTACTTC
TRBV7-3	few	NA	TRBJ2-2	CASSLVPRTITGELFF	TGTGCCAGCAGCTTAGTTCCACGGACGATCACCGGGGAGCTGTTTTTT
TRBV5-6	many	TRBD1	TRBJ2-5	CASSLEGQGRKTQYF	TGTGCCAGCAGCTTGGAGGGACAGGGGAGGAAGACCCAGTACTTC
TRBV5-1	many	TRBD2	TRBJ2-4	CASSLEPGRALSVKNIQYF	TGCGCCAGCAGCTTGGAGCCCGGGAGGGCTTTGTCGGTCAAAAACATTCAGTACTTC
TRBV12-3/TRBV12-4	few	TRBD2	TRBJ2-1	CASSLALRLAGDNEQFF	TGTGCCAGCAGTTTAGCGCTAAGACTAGCGGGAGACAATGAGCAGTTCTTC
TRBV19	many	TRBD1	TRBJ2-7	CASSIGTGPYEQYF	TGTGCCAGTAGTATCGGGACAGGACCCTACGAGCAGTACTTC
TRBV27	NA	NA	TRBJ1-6	CASRSQGFNSPLHF	TGTGCCAGCAGGTCACAGGGCTTCAATTCACCCCTCCACTTT
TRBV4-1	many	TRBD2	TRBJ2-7	CASSQLAGVMSPYEQYF	TGCGCCAGCAGCCAACTAGCGGGAGTGATGTCCCCCTACGAGCAGTACTTC
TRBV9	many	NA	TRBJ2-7	CASSAGRLSSYEQYF	TGTGCCAGCAGCGCCGGGCGGTTGTCTAGCTACGAGCAGTACTTC